This TCR beta chain came from a study of T-cell memory formation after mild COVID-19. Turning to this clonotype: Its target is unknown.

TCRalpha and TCRbeta libraries used 5'RACE with constant-segment primers and UMIs. TCRdb fed the 5' RACE reads into MiXCR, producing one record per CDR3 protein. The sample holds some 300,000 distinct CDR3 sequences, roughly 19% seen once. The CDR3 runs 13 residues. Trimming shortened V by 8 bases and J by 1 base, and 13 bases separated the two germline ends. In germline, CDR1 is DFQATT, CDR2 SNEGSKA (reference sequence). The study's findings and limits: Day 15 to 85 contracting clones showed balanced CD4/CD8; later expanders leaned CD4+. Cross-reactive memory seemingly joined, as some responding clones were found in pre-infection memory. Largely, contracting CD4+ clones fell within CM and EM, and contracting CD8+ clones within EMRA.

This TCR was recovered from a man between 18 and 35 years old who had mild COVID-19 (a few samples of this study predate the infection). Cell type and time point are not known. The source material was PBMCs or a T cell subset sorted from them (not recorded which). This rearrangement joins TRBV20-1 to TRBJ2-3, with a possible D match to TRBD2 (7 bases). Here the CDR3 DNA reads TGCAGTAGGGGGGGGCAGGGCACAGATACGCAGTATTTT. Translating it yields CSRGGQGTDTQYF.